These 15 T cell receptor beta chains were all obtained from the same sample, sequenced in a study of blood T cell repertoires in COVID-19. The data were produced by immunoSEQ multiplex PCR, yet TCRdb's version contains in-frame clones alone and is incomplete. The table has some 140,000 clones, about four fifths seen once; the top ten hold about 29%. The sequenced sample was peripheral blood. These receptors came from a woman in her fifties or sixties with acute or convalescent COVID-19.

This clone was counted once. The chain has TRBV27 and TRBJ2-7; the match to TRBD1 covers 8 bases. V lost 7 bases and J lost 2; bases outside the gene matches: 7. Germline V lookup: CDR1 MNHEY, CDR2 SMNVEV (reference sequence). This CDR3 is built from 14 residues. CDR3 sequence reads: CASTIGQGPYEQYF. The CDR3 DNA is TGTGCCAGCACCATCGGACAGGGCCCCTACGAGCAGTACTTC.

The chain joins TRBV7-3 to TRBJ2-5; 9 bases match TRBD1. This CDR3 has 14 residues. The germline V gene encodes CDR1 SGHTA and CDR2 FQGTGA. Losses at the gene ends were 5 bases for V and 5 bases for J; bases not matched to a gene: 6. This chain's CDR3 is CASSPGTGYETQYF. CDR3 sequence (DNA): TGTGCCAGCAGCCCCGGGACAGGGTACGAGACCCAGTACTTC. Filled out from reference TRBV7-3 and TRBJ2-5, the complete variable domain reads GAGVSQTPSNKVTEKGKYVELRCDPISGHTALYWYRQSLGQGPEFLIYFQGTGAADDSGLPNDRFFAVRPEGSVSTLKIQRTERGDSAVYLCASSPGTGYETQYFGPGTRLLVL.

On this clone: Other DNA sequences of this sample code for an identical CDR3. J is TRBJ1-1 and V is TRBV5-1; D might be TRBD1 (5 bases). The CDR3 sequence is 13 residues long. From germline, CDR1 is SGHRS and CDR2 YFSETQ. V shed 5 bases and J shed 1 base, with 9 bases lying between them. CDR3 amino acids: CASSSQGNTEAFF. CDR3 bases: TGCGCCAGCAGTTCTCAGGGGAACACTGAAGCTTTCTTT.

The V gene is TRBV27, the J gene TRBJ2-5; 8 bases align to TRBD1. Trimming took 4 bases from V and 3 from J; bases not matched to a gene: 10. Germline CDR1 reads MNHEY; CDR2 reads SMNVEV (reference sequence). CDR3 size: 16 residues. The CDR3, as DNA: TGTGCCAGCAGTTCGATTAGGACAGGGCCGAAAGAGACCCAGTACTTC. Protein: CASSSIRTGPKETQYF.

V usage is TRBV19 and J usage is TRBJ1-6; 10 bases map to TRBD1. Germline assignment: CDR1 LNHDA and CDR2 SQIVND (reference sequence). The CDR3 is 15 amino acids. V lost 4 bases, J lost 6 bases, and 3 bases stayed unmatched. CDR3 amino acids: CASSTWTGGNSPLHF. DNA of the CDR3: TGTGCCAGTAGTACTTGGACAGGGGGTAATTCACCCCTCCACTTT.

This clone was observed a handful of times. This rearrangement joins TRBV19 to TRBJ2-6, with 7 bases that match TRBD1. The V gene end was trimmed by 5 bases and the J gene end by 2 bases; junction bases not matched to a gene: 6. The CDR3 has 16 residues. CDR1 and CDR2 (germline): LNHDA, SQIVND (reference sequence). CDR3 sequence: CASSGYRGAGANVLTF. The CDR3 DNA reads TGTGCCAGTAGTGGTTACAGGGGTGCTGGGGCCAACGTCCTGACTTTC.

This clone was seen a handful of times. V gene TRBV30 combines with J gene TRBJ2-1; 9 bases are a match to TRBD1. Trimming cost V 5 bases and J 0 bases; bases outside gene matches: 5. Per germline, CDR1 GTSNPN and CDR2 SVGIG (reference sequence). The CDR3 is made up of 15 amino acids. The CDR3 DNA is TGTGCCTGGGGGGACAGGGTTAGCTCCTACAATGAGCAGTTCTTC. Protein: CAWGDRVSSYNEQFF.

The V and J genes are TRBV18 and TRBJ2-7; 9 positions match TRBD2. Germline values: CDR1 KGHSH, CDR2 LQKENI. Trimming cost V 3 bases and J 2 bases; bases outside gene matches: 5. The CDR3 contains 15 residues. For the CDR3, the DNA is TGTGCCAGCTCACCCACTAGCGGGTTCACCTACGAGCAGTACTTC. Translation: CASSPTSGFTYEQYF.

The rearrangement uses TRBV18 and TRBJ2-7; D perhaps matches TRBD1 (5 bases). V was shortened by 0 bases and J by 0 bases, with 9 bases between the two germline ends. The CDR3 loop spans 15 amino acids. The germline V gene encodes CDR1 KGHSH and CDR2 LQKENI. As DNA, the CDR3 is TGTGCCAGCTCACCACCAGCAGGGATCTCCTACGAGCAGTACTTC. As protein: CASSPPAGISYEQYF.

A few counts support this clone. V usage is TRBV4-1 and J usage is TRBJ2-7; a possible D gene is TRBD1 (6 bases). Per germline, CDR1 MGHRA and CDR2 YSYEKL. The CDR3 length is 14 residues. With 0 bases removed from V and 6 bases from J, the gap between germline ends came to 12 bases. CDR3 coding DNA: TGCGCCAGCAGCCAAGAAGGGGGACGGGCCGAGCAGTACTTC. Residues: CASSQEGGRAEQYF.

V is TRBV18 and J is TRBJ1-2; 7 bases fit TRBD1. The CDR3 length is 17 residues. Germline CDR1 and CDR2: KGHSH and LQKENI. V was clipped by 0 bases and J by 4 bases; unmatched bases: 11. CDR3 protein: CASSPPGTAVPLYGYTF. CDR3 DNA: TGTGCCAGCTCACCACCCGGGACAGCCGTCCCCCTCTATGGCTACACCTTC.

The gene calls are TRBV6-1 and TRBJ1-2; TRBD1 agrees at 7 bases. Germline lookup yields CDR1 MNHNS and CDR2 SASEGT. The V gene end was trimmed by 1 base and the J gene end by 6 bases; junction bases not matched to a gene: 2. The length of the CDR3 is 13 residues. CDR3: CASSEDRGNGYTF. For the CDR3, the DNA is TGTGCCAGCAGTGAAGACAGGGGCAATGGCTACACCTTC.

This clone was seen more than once but under ten times. V and J are TRBV4-1 and TRBJ2-1; TRBD2 matches 7 bases. The ends lost 4 bases at V and 7 bases at J; junction bases unmatched: 4. CDR3 length: 13 amino acids. The germline V gene encodes CDR1 MGHRA and CDR2 YSYEKL. The CDR3 is CASSLGGANEQFF. CDR3 sequence (DNA): TGCGCCAGCAGCCTGGGAGGGGCTAATGAGCAGTTCTTC.

The gene calls are TRBV10-3 and TRBJ1-1; 7 nucleotides line up with TRBD1. The trim removed 4 bases at V and 0 bases at J, leaving 5 bases unmatched. CDR1 ENHRY and CDR2 SYGVKD come from the germline V gene. This CDR3 spans 15 amino acids. CDR3 in amino acids: CAISGDRPMNTEAFF. The CDR3 DNA reads TGTGCCATCAGTGGGGACAGACCGATGAACACTGAAGCTTTCTTT.

This chain links TRBV18 with TRBJ1-1; D is ambiguous. This CDR3 spans 15 amino acids. V lost 0 bases, J lost 2 bases, and 10 bases lay in between. Germline-derived CDR1 and CDR2 are KGHSH and LQKENI. Written as DNA, the CDR3 is TGTGCCAGCTCACCACCGAGCGGTCCCAACACTGAAGCTTTCTTT. Amino acid sequence: CASSPPSGPNTEAFF.